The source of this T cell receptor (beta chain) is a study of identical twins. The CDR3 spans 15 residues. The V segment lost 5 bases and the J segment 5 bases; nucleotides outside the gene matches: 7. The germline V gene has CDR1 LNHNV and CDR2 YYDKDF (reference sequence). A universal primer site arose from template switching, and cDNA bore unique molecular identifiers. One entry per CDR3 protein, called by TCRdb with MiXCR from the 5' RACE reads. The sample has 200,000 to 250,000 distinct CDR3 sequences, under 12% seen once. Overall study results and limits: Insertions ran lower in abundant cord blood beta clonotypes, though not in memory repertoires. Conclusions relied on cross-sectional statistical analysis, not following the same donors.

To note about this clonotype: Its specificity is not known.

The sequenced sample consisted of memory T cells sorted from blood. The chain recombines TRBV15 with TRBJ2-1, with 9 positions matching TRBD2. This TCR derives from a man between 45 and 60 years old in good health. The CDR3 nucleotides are TGTGCCACCAGCTTCGGGGGCGGGGGGGACAATGAGCAGTTCTTC. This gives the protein CATSFGGGGDNEQFF. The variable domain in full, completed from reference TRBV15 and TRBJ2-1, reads DAMVIQNPRYQVTQFGKPVTLSCSQTLNHNVMYWYQQKSSQAPKLLFHYYDKDFNNEADTPDNFQSRRPNTSFCFLDIRSPGLGDTAMYLCATSFGGGGDNEQFFGPGTRLTVL.